The TCR beta chain under discussion was sequenced for a study of T-cell memory formation after mild COVID-19. The CDR3 is 15 residues long. Germline lookup yields CDR1 SGHRS and CDR2 YFSETQ. The trim removed 0 bases at V and 0 bases at J, leaving 1 base unmatched. This clonotype was seen only a few times. The antigen is unknown. TCRalpha and TCRbeta libraries used 5'RACE with constant-segment primers and UMIs. From the 5' RACE reads, TCRdb called clonotypes with MiXCR, one entry per CDR3 protein. Counted here are under 350,000 distinct CDR3 sequences, roughly 15% occurring once; the ten biggest clones make up 22%. Whole-study results and caveats: CD4+ bias marked clones expanding day 15 to 37, unlike balanced contracting clones. Contracting CD4+ clones were located mainly in CM and EM, and CD8+ clones in EMRA. Detection of some responders pre-infection suggested pre-existing cross-reactive memory T cells participated.

The sample consisted of PBMCs or a T cell subset sorted from them (not recorded which). The V call is TRBV5-1, the J call TRBJ2-7; TRBD2 agrees at 9 bases. The sequence was obtained from a man aged 18-30 years who had mild COVID-19 (a few samples of this study predate the infection). Cell type and time point are not known. In nucleotides, the CDR3 is TGCGCCAGCAGCTTGGAGCGGGGGGACTCCTACGAGCAGTACTTC. Its translation: CASSLERGDSYEQYF.